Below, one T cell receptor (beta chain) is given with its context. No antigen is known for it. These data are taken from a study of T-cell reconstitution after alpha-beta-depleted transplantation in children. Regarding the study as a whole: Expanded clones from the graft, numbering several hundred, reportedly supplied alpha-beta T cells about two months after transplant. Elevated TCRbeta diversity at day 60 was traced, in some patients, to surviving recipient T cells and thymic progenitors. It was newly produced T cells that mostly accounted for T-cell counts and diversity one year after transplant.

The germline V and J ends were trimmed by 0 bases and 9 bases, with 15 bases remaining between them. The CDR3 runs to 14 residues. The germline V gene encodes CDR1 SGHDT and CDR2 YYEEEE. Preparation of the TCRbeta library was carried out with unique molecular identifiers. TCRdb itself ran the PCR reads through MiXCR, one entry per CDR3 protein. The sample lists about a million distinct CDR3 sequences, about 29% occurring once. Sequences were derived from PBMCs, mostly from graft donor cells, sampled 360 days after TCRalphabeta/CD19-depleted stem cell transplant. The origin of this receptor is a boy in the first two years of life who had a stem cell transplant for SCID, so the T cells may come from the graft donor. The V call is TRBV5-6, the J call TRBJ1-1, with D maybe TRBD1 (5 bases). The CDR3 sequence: CASSLVAGRAKAFF. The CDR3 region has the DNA TGTGCCAGCAGCTTGGTTGCAGGGCGGGCGAAAGCTTTCTTT. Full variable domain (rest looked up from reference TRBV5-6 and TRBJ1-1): DAGVTQSPTHLIKTRGQQVTLRCSPKSGHDTVSWYQQALGQGPQFIFQYYEEEERQRGNFPDRFSGHQFPNYSSELNVNALLLGDSALYLCASSLVAGRAKAFFGQGTRLTVV.